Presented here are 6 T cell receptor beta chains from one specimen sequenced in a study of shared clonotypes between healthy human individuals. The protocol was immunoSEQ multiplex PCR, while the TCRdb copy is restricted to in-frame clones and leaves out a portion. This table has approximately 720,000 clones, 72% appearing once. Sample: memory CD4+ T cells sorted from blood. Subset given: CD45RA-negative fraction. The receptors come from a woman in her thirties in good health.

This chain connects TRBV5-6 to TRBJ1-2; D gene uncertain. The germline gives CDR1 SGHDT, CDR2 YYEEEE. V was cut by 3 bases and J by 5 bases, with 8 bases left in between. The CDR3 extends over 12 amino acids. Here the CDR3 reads CASSSGWYGYTF. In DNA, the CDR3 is TGTGCCAGCAGCTCGGGGTGGTATGGCTACACCTTC.

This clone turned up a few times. Here the CDR3 reads CASSYRVRVPNEKLFF. The DNA of the CDR3 is TGTGCCAGCAGTTACCGCGTCAGAGTTCCAAATGAAAAACTGTTTTTT. The chain has TRBV6-5 and TRBJ1-4; D gene ambiguous. V lost 2 bases and J 5 bases, leaving 15 bases between the germline ends. The CDR3 contains 16 residues. The germline V gene has CDR1 MNHEY and CDR2 SVGAGI.

CDR3: CASSTSDRDEQYF. CDR3 coding DNA: TGTGCCAGCAGCACTTCGGACAGGGACGAGCAGTACTTC. The chain couples TRBV7-3 to TRBJ2-7; 8 bases are a match to TRBD1. CDR1 is SGHTA, CDR2 FQGTGA, per germline. V was pared by 5 bases and J by 5 bases, with 5 bases of the junction left unmatched. The CDR3 is 13 residues long.

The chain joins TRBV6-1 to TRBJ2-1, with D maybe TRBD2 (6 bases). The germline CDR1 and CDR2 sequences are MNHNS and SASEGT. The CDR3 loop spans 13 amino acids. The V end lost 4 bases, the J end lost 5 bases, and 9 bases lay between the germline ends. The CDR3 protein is CASSVGRNNEQFF. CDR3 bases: TGTGCCAGCAGTGTCGGGAGAAACAATGAGCAGTTCTTC.

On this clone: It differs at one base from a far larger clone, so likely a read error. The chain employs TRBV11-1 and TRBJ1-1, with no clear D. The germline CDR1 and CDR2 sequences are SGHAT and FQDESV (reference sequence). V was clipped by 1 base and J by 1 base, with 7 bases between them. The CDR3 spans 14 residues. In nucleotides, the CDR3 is TGTGCCAGCAGCTTAGGGTGGGAGAACACTGAAGCTTTCTTT. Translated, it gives CASSLGWENTEAFF.

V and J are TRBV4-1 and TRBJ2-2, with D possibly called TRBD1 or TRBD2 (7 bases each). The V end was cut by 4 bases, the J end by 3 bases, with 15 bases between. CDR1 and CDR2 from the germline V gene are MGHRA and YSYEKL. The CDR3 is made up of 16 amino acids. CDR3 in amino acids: CASSLPGGEDTGELFF. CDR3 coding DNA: TGCGCCAGCAGCCTACCAGGGGGGGAGGACACCGGGGAGCTGTTTTTT.